This T cell receptor (beta chain) stems from a study of blood T cell repertoires in COVID-19. Study details: COVID-19 samples collected from the United States, Italy and Spain covered acute and convalescent phases.

V was pared by 3 bases and J by 3 bases, with 6 bases of the junction left unmatched. CDR1 is SGHTA, CDR2 FQGNSA, per germline. This CDR3 is built from 15 residues. Authors' processing steps: Estimates of nucleated cell counts were drawn from the amplification of reference gene primers. Here immunoSEQ multiplex PCR was the method, and the copy in TCRdb shows in-frame clones only, minus some. V, J and clone size reflect that table, while D and trimming were determined from the DNA. The table has approximately 200,000 clones, almost 80% seen once. The chain is built from TRBV7-2 and TRBJ2-7, with TRBD2 matching over 9 bases. The sequence derives from a man in his sixties with active or convalescent COVID-19. The sequenced sample consisted of peripheral blood. Here the CDR3 DNA reads TGTGCCAGCAGCTTTGGCGGGAGGGCCCTCTACGAGCAGTACTTC. It encodes CASSFGGRALYEQYF. The complete variable domain, with remaining parts taken from reference TRBV7-2 and TRBJ2-7, reads GAGVSQSPSNKVTEKGKDVELRCDPISGHTALYWYRQSLGQGLEFLIYFQGNSAPDKSGLPSDRFSAERTGGSVSTLTIQRTQQEDSAVYLCASSFGGRALYEQYFGPGTRLTVT.